These T cell receptor beta chains were read from a single sample in a study of CD8 T cells in ankylosing spondylitis. MiXCR, applied by TCRdb to the 5' RACE reads, yields one record per CDR3 protein. Here the sample spans about 460,000 distinct CDR3 sequences, roughly 5.2% being singletons. Sample: blood, either unsorted or a sorted T cell fraction (not recorded which). Receptor source: a male donor with ankylosing spondylitis. The CDR3 runs from the conserved cysteine through the conserved F or W. The D gene is left open where the match is weak. Size tells how often a clone was seen (once, few, many) or the class of an expanded clone, and some rows leave it out.

j_call d_call v_call clone_size cdr3_nt cdr3_aa
TRBJ2-2 NA TRBV6-2/TRBV6-3 many TGTGCCAGCAGAAACACCGGGACATCAACCGGGGAGCTGTTTTTT CASRNTGTSTGELFF
TRBJ2-7 TRBD1 TRBV7-8 few TGTGCCAGCAGCTCCCGGGACAGGGCCACCTACGAGCAGTACTTC CASSSRDRATYEQYF
TRBJ1-1 NA TRBV6-5 many TGTGCCAGCAGTTACAGGGCAGGGTCAAACACTGAAGCTTTCTTT CASSYRAGSNTEAFF
TRBJ2-5 TRBD1 TRBV7-7 NA TGTGCTAGCAGCTCCCTGGGGACAGGGGAAGAGACCCAGTACTTC CASSSLGTGEETQYF
TRBJ1-6 NA TRBV3-1 NA TGTGCCAGCAGCCAATCCCGGACAGTCTCCCGTTCACCCCTCCACTTT CASSQSRTVSRSPLHF
TRBJ2-5 NA TRBV4-3 NA TGCGCCAGCAGCCTAACCTGGGAACTAGCTAAAGAGACCCAGTACTTC CASSLTWELAKETQYF
TRBJ1-5 TRBD1 TRBV2 many TGTGCCAGCAACCGGGACAGGGAAGTCGGCAATCAGCCCCAGCATTTT CASNRDREVGNQPQHF
TRBJ2-3 NA TRBV20-1 many TGCAGTGCCCCGAGGGGCGGCACAGATACGCAGTATTTT CSAPRGGTDTQYF
TRBJ2-3 TRBD1 TRBV5-1 many TGCGCCAGCAGCTTACGGGACAGGGGTGCAGATACGCAGTATTTT CASSLRDRGADTQYF
TRBJ1-1 NA TRBV4-3 many TGCGCCAGCAGCCCTGCCTGGCCGGGGAACACTGAAGCTTTCTTT CASSPAWPGNTEAFF
TRBJ2-5 TRBD1 TRBV19 NA TGTGCCAGTAGTGGACAGGGAAGGGTGGAGACCCAGTACTTC CASSGQGRVETQYF
TRBJ1-3 NA TRBV28 NA TGTGCCAGCAGGACGACCGGGGGTGGAAACACCATATATTTT CASRTTGGGNTIYF
TRBJ2-7 NA TRBV6-2/TRBV6-3 few TGTGCCAGCAGCCGGGCAGGATGGGAGCAGTACTTC CASSRAGWEQYF
TRBJ1-2 NA TRBV15 many TGTGCCACCAGCAGAGAGAAGGGTGATGGCTACACCTTC CATSREKGDGYTF
TRBJ2-2 NA TRBV12-3/TRBV12-4 NA TGTGCCTTCAGTTTAGCGCTATCAACGGGGAGGAGCACCGGGGAGCTGTTTTTT CAFSLALSTGRSTGELFF
TRBJ2-7 NA TRBV20-1 few TGCAGTGCTAGAGATTGGGGAAAGCCTGGCGACGAGCAGTACTTC CSARDWGKPGDEQYF
TRBJ1-6 NA TRBV20-1 many TGCAGTGCTAGCTGGGACGCGAGGGGAAATTCACCCCTCCACTTT CSASWDARGNSPLHF
TRBJ2-7 TRBD1 TRBV12-3/TRBV12-4 many TGTGCCAGCAGTCGCCGGGACAGGGGGCGGCACGAGCAGTACTTC CASSRRDRGRHEQYF
TRBJ1-4 NA TRBV7-3 many TGTGCCAGCAGCTTATCAACCGGGGGCTCTGAAAAACTGTTTTTT CASSLSTGGSEKLFF
TRBJ1-1 NA TRBV20-1 many TGCAGTGCTAGAGATACCTTTGGGGGTTGGACTGAAGCTTTCTTT CSARDTFGGWTEAFF
TRBJ1-5 NA TRBV10-2 many TGCGCCAGCAGTGTTCAGGATAGCAATCAGCCCCAGCATTTT CASSVQDSNQPQHF
TRBJ2-1 NA TRBV6-2/TRBV6-3 many TGTGCCAGTAACCCGGGAATCTCATACAATGAGCAGTTCTTC CASNPGISYNEQFF
TRBJ2-7 NA TRBV5-1 many TGCGCCAGCAGCTTGGTTGAGGGGTCAAGCTCCTACGAGCAGTACTTC CASSLVEGSSSYEQYF
TRBJ1-2 TRBD1 TRBV29-1 many TGCAGCGTTGAAGACAGGGGGCTTTATGGCTACACCTTC CSVEDRGLYGYTF
TRBJ2-7 NA TRBV28 few TGTGCCAGCAGCACGAATAGGACTCCCTACGAGCAGTACTTC CASSTNRTPYEQYF
TRBJ1-1 NA TRBV20-1 many TGCAGTGCTAGCCGGAGGGACACTGAAGCTTTCTTT CSASRRDTEAFF
TRBJ1-1 NA TRBV6-5 many TGTGCCAGCAGTTACTCGGAGCCCCTGGGAGATGGGGACACTGAAGCTTTCTTT CASSYSEPLGDGDTEAFF
TRBJ2-1 TRBD1 TRBV29-1 many TGCAGCGGTGCCCCATCCTACAGGGGACCCCGTGAGCAGTTCTTC CSGAPSYRGPREQFF
TRBJ1-2 NA TRBV6-1 many TGTGCCAGCAGTGAGGCGGGTTCGGGGTATGGCTACACCTTC CASSEAGSGYGYTF